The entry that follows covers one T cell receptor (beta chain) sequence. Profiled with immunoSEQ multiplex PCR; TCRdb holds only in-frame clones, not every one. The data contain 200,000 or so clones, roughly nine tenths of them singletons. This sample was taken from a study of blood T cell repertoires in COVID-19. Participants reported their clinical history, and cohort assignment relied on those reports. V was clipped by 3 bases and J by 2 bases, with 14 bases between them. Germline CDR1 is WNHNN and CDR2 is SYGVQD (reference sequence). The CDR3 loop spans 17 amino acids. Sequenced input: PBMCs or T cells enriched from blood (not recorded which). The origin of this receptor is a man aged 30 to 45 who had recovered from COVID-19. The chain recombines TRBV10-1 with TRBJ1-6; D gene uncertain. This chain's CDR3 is CASSEWLDSTYNSPLHF. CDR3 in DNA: TGCGCCAGCAGTGAATGGTTAGATAGCACCTATAATTCACCCCTCCACTTT.